This record concerns one T cell receptor beta chain sequence. Here immunoSEQ multiplex PCR was the method, and the copy in TCRdb shows in-frame clones only, minus some. The profile shows about 250,000 clones, around 88% of them singletons. These data are taken from a study of blood T cell repertoires in COVID-19. Germline-derived CDR1 and CDR2 are SGHKS and YYEKEE (reference sequence). This CDR3 region has 14 residues. Deletions cut 3 bases from V and 0 bases from J, with 9 bases between. This chain connects TRBV5-5 to TRBJ1-2; D is perhaps TRBD1 (5 bases). This receptor was obtained from a woman in her 30s with COVID-19, enrolled during active disease. Material: peripheral blood. CDR3 DNA sequence: TGTGCCAGCAGCTACAGGTCCGCTAACTATGGCTACACCTTC. Its translation is CASSYRSANYGYTF.